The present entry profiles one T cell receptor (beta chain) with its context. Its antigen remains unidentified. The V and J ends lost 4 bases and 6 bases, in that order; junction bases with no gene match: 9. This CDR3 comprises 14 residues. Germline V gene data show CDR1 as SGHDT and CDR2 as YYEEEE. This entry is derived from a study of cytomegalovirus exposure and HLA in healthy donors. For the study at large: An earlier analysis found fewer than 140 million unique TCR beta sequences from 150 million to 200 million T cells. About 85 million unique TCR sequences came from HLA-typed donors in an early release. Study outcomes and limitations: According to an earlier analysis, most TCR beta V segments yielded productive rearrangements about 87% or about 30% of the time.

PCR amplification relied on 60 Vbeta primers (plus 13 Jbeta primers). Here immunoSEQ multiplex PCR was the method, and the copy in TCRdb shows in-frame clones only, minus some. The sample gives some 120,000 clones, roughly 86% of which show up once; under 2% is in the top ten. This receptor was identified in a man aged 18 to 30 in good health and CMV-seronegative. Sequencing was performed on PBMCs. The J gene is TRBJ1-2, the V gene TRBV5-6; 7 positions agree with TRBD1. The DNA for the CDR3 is TGTGCCAGCAGCACCCGAACAGGGGAAAATGGCTACACCTTC. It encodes CASSTRTGENGYTF.